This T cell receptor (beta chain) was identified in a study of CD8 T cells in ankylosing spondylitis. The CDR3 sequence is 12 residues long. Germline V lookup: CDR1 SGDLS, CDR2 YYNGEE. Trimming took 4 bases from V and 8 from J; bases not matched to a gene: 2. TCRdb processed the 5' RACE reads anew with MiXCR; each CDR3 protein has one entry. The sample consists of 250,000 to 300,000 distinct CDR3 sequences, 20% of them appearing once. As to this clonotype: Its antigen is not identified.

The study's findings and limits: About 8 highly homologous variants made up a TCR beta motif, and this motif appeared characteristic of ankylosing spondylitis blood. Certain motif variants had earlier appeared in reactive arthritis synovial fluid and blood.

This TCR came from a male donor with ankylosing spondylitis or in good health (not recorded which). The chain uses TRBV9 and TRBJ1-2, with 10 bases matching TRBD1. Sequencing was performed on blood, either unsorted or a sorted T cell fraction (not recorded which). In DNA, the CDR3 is TGTGCCAGCAGCCGGGACAGGGGAGGCTACACCTTC. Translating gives CASSRDRGGYTF.